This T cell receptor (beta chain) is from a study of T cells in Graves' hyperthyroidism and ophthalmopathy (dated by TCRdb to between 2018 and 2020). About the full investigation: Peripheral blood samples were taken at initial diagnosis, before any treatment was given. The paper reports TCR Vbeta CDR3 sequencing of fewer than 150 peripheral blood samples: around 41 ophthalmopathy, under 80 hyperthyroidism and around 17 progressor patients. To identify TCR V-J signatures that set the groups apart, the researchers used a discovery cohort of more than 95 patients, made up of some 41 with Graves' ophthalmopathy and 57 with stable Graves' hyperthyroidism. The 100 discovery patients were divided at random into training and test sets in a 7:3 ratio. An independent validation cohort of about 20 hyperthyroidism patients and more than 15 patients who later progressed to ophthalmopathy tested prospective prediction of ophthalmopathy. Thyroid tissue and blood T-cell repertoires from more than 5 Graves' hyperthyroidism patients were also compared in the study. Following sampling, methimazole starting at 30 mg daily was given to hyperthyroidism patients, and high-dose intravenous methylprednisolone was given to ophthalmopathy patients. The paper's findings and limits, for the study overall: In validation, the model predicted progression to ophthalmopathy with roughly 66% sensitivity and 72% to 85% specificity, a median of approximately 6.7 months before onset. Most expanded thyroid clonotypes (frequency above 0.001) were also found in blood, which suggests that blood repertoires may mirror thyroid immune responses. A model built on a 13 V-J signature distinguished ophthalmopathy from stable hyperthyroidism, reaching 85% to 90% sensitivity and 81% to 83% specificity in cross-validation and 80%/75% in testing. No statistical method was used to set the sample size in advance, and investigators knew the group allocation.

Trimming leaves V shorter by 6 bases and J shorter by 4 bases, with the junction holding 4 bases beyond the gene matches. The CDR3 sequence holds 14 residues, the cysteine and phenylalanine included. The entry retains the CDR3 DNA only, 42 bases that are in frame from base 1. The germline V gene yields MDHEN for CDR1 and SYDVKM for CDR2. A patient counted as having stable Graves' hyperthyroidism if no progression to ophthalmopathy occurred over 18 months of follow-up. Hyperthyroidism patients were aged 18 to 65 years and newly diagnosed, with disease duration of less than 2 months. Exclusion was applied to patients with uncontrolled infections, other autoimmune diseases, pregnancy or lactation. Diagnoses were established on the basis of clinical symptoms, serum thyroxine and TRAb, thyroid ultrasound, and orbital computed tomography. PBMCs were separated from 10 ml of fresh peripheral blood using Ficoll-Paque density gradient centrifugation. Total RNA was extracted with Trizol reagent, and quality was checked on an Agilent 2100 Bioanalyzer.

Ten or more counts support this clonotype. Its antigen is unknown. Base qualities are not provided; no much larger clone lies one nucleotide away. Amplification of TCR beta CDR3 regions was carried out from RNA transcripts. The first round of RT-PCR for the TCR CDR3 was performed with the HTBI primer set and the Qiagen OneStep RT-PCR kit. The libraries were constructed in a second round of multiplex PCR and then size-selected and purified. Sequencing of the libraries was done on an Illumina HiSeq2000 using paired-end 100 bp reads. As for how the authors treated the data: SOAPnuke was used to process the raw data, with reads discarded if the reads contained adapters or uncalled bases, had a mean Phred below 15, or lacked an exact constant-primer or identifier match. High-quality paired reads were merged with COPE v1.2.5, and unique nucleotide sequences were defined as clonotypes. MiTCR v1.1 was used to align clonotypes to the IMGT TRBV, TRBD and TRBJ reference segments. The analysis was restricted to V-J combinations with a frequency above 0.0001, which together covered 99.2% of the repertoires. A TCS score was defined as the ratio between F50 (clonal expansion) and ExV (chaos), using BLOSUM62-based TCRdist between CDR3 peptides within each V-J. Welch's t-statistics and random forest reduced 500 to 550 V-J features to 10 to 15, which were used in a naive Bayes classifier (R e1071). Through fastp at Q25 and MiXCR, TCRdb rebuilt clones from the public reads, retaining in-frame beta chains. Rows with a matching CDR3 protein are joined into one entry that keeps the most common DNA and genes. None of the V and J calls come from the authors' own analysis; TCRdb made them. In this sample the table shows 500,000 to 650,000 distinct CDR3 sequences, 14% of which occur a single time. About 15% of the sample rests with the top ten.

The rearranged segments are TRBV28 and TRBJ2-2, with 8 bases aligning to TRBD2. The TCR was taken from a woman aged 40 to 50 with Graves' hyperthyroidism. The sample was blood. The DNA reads TGTGCCAGCAGGCCAGGACTAGCCACCGGGGAGCTGTTTTTT. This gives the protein CASRPGLATGELFF.